The 14 T cell receptor beta chains given below trace back to one sample, sequenced in a study of T cells in tumors after PD-1 blockade. The table came from immunoSEQ multiplex PCR; TCRdb's copy has only in-frame clones and leaves some out. The sample has 50,000 to 75,000 clones, around 72% seen once. The sample was PBMCs, taken after anti-PD-1 treatment. These receptors all stem from a human donor with basal cell carcinoma.

V and J are TRBV2 and TRBJ2-7; 11 bases are shared with TRBD2. Trimming took 6 bases from V and 4 from J; bases not matched to a gene: 5. The CDR3 extends over 14 amino acids. Germline V gives CDR1 SNHLY, CDR2 FYNNEI. CDR3 coding DNA: TGTGCCAGCAGCGTAGCGGGGGGGCTGTACGAGCAGTACTTC. It is translated as CASSVAGGLYEQYF.

The rearrangement links TRBV10-1 to TRBJ2-5; TRBD1 agrees at 8 bases. The CDR3 has 14 amino acids. CDR1 WNHNN and CDR2 SYGVQD come from the germline V gene (reference sequence). With 4 bases clipped from V and 7 bases from J, the junction kept 8 bases outside the gene matches. CDR3 residues: CASSGADRVATQYF. For the CDR3, the DNA is TGCGCCAGCAGTGGAGCGGACAGGGTAGCGACCCAGTACTTC.

The V call is TRBV5-4, the J call TRBJ2-7; 11 positions agree with TRBD2. Per germline, CDR1 SGHNT and CDR2 YYREEE (reference sequence). J was trimmed by 4 bases and V by 0 bases; bases with no gene match: 6. There are 16 residues in the CDR3. Written as DNA, the CDR3 is TGTGCCAGCAGCTTGGCTCCTAGCGGGGGGATTTACGAGCAGTACTTC. This gives the protein CASSLAPSGGIYEQYF.

Remarks on this clone: One junction end disagrees with the germline gene, perhaps due to a read error. The V and J genes are TRBV11-2 and TRBJ1-1; TRBD1 matches 8 bases. The CDR3 has 18 residues. Per the germline V gene, CDR1 is SGHAT and CDR2 is FQNNGV. The CDR3 DNA reads TGTGCCAGCATCTTAAAGCTACAGGGGGGTTACGAGAACACTGAAGCTTTCTTT. This codes for CASILKLQGGYENTEAFF.

This clone was detected only a few times. At one end, the junction sequence differs from germline, possibly due to a read error. The chain carries TRBV10-1 and TRBJ2-2; 10 bases fit TRBD1. CDR3 length: 13 amino acids. The germline V gene encodes CDR1 WNHNN and CDR2 SYGVQD (reference sequence). The DNA of the CDR3 is TGCGCCAGCAGCTTTACCGGGACAGGGGACCTGTTTTTT. It specifies CASSFTGTGDLFF.

The V gene is TRBV2, the J gene TRBJ1-2; tentatively, D is TRBD1 (5 bases). The CDR3 length is 15 residues. V was clipped by 6 bases and J by 4 bases, with 18 bases between them. The germline CDR1 and CDR2 sequences are SNHLY and FYNNEI. The CDR3 region is CASRMDGGGAYGYTF. CDR3 nucleotide sequence: TGTGCCAGCAGGATGGACGGTGGGGGTGCCTATGGCTACACCTTC.

Concerning this clone itself: Lacking the conserved final phenylalanine or tryptophan, this CDR3 likely reflects a read error. The DNA is omitted, as the CDR3 cannot be located on it reliably, and the CDR3 follows TCRdb's listing. The chain recombines TRBV5-1 with TRBJ1-1. The CDR3 extends over 14 residues, inclusive of both ends. Germline V CDR1 and CDR2: SGHRS, YFSETQ. This chain's CDR3 is CASSLAAGQGGLML.

The gene calls are TRBV2 and TRBJ1-1, with D unresolved. The V gene's germline CDR1 is SNHLY and CDR2 FYNNEI. The CDR3 runs 15 residues. V lost 5 bases and J lost 0, with 13 bases in between. CDR3 region: CASSPSGPLNTEAFF. CDR3 coding DNA: TGTGCCAGCAGTCCATCCGGGCCCCTGAACACTGAAGCTTTCTTT.

The V call is TRBV5-1, the J call TRBJ1-1; 7 nucleotides agree with TRBD1. Germline-derived CDR1 and CDR2 are SGHRS and YFSETQ. The ends lost 7 bases at V and 1 base at J; junction bases unmatched: 7. The length of the CDR3 is 14 residues. For the CDR3, the DNA is TGCGCCAGCGCTGGGGACAGATGGAACACTGAAGCTTTCTTT. Its translation is CASAGDRWNTEAFF.

J is TRBJ2-6 and V is TRBV6-4; 9 nucleotides align to TRBD1. With V trimmed by 4 bases and J by 0 bases, 4 bases remained unmatched. The CDR3 consists of 17 residues. Germline V gene data show CDR1 as MRHNA and CDR2 as SNTAGT. This chain's CDR3 is CASSATGGGSGANVLTF. In DNA form, the CDR3 reads TGTGCCAGCAGTGCAACAGGGGGCGGCTCTGGGGCCAACGTCCTGACTTTC.

The chain has TRBV7-8 and TRBJ2-5; D gene uncertain. The germline V and J ends were trimmed by 6 bases and 1 base, with 3 bases remaining between them. The CDR3 has 11 amino acids. Germline CDR1 is SGHVS and CDR2 is FQNEAQ. The CDR3 DNA reads TGTGCCAGCAGGTCCCAAGAGACCCAGTACTTC. It codes for CASRSQETQYF.

The chain combines TRBV15 with TRBJ2-3; 9 bases are a match to TRBD2. Germline lookup yields CDR1 LNHNV and CDR2 YYDKDF (reference sequence). This CDR3 spans 17 amino acids. J was trimmed by 8 bases and V by 9 bases; bases with no gene match: 21. This chain's CDR3 is CATHSGETAGGVGTQYF. CDR3 sequence (DNA): TGTGCCACTCACTCTGGGGAGACAGCGGGGGGTGTAGGTACGCAGTATTTT.

The rearrangement links TRBV5-6 to TRBJ1-2; 8 nucleotides align to TRBD1. The CDR3 is 14 residues long. V dropped 4 bases and J dropped 2; count of bases not matched to a gene: 4. From germline, CDR1 is SGHDT and CDR2 YYEEEE. CDR3 residues: CASSQWDRNYGYTF. The CDR3 bases are TGTGCCAGCAGCCAGTGGGACAGGAACTATGGCTACACCTTC.

V and J are TRBV6-5 and TRBJ1-1, with 7 bases matching TRBD1. J was trimmed by 1 base and V by 7 bases; bases with no gene match: 6. This CDR3 is built from 14 residues. CDR1 and CDR2 from the germline V gene are MNHEY and SVGAGI. The CDR3 loop is CASIPGQQNTEAFF. The CDR3 nucleotides read TGTGCCAGCATCCCGGGACAGCAGAACACTGAAGCTTTCTTT.